The source of this TCR beta chain is a study of blood T cell repertoires in COVID-19. Study in general: PBMCs, B-cell-depleted T cells, or T cells were the source of the cDNA or gDNA that made up the material.

Methods used by the authors: Amplification of reference gene primers was used by the study to estimate nucleated cell counts. Method: immunoSEQ multiplex PCR; TCRdb's copy keeps in-frame clones and lacks some. V and J calls and clone size are as listed in that table; D and trimming were resolved from the DNA. Among about 210,000 clones, approximately 84% were seen once, and the ten largest hold approximately 8%. In its sample, this clone was seen once. The CDR3 consists of 16 residues. In germline, CDR1 is LNHNV, CDR2 YYDKDF (reference sequence). With 3 bases removed from V and 0 bases from J, the gap between germline ends came to 14 bases.

The V and J genes are TRBV15 and TRBJ1-2; D call uncertain. This sequence originates from a woman aged 45-59 years with active or convalescent COVID-19. What was sequenced was peripheral blood. CDR3 residues: CATSSVDGRANYGYTF. In nucleotides, the CDR3 is TGTGCCACCAGCAGCGTCGACGGGAGAGCTAACTATGGCTACACCTTC.